A selection of T cell receptor beta chains follows, all from one sample in a study of regulatory T cells. Some clones are missing from TCRdb's copy, which holds only in-frame ones; the method was immunoSEQ multiplex PCR. The table lists approximately 9,300 clones, approximately 80% of them singletons. Sequencing was performed on CD8+ T cells sorted from blood. The receptors shown here come from a person under 35 with CD3G deficiency. Both conserved end residues are part of each CDR3. A D gene is named only where the DNA matches it firmly. Size tells how often a clone was seen (once, few, many) or the class of an expanded clone, and some rows leave it out.

-	TRBV19	-	TRBJ1-1	TGTGCCAGTGGGGGACCGACGAACACTGAAGCTTTCTTT	CASGGPTNTEAFF
-	TRBV28	TRBD1	TRBJ2-7	TGTGCCAGCAGCGAGACAGGGTTTCAGTTCTACGAGCAGTACTTC	CASSETGFQFYEQYF
-	TRBV7-9	-	TRBJ1-4	TGTGCCAGCAGCATCGCGGCGGATAATGAAAAACTGTTTTTT	CASSIAADNEKLFF
medium-sized	TRBV6-5	-	TRBJ1-1	TGTGCCAGCAGCCAGGGTACGGGGGGCACTGAAGCTTTCTTT	CASSQGTGGTEAFF
-	TRBV10-3	-	TRBJ2-7	TGTGCCATCAGTGACAGCTCCTACGAGCAGTACTTC	CAISDSSYEQYF
-	TRBV28	TRBD1	TRBJ2-7	TGTGCCAGCAGTGACTACGACAGGGGACACGAGCAGTACTTC	CASSDYDRGHEQYF
-	TRBV27	-	TRBJ2-5	TGTGCCAGCAGTTACTCGCCGCAAGAGACCCAGTACTTC	CASSYSPQETQYF
-	TRBV11-3	-	TRBJ2-5	TGTGCCAGCAGCTTAGGTGCCAGGCGGCAAGAGACCCAGTACTTC	CASSLGARRQETQYF
once	TRBV14	-	TRBJ2-3	TGTGCCAGCAGCCAAGTTGGGACTTCCAGGACGCAGTATTTT	CASSQVGTSRTQYF
-	TRBV13	TRBD2	TRBJ2-1	TGTGCCAGCAGCTTTAGCGGGGGAGGTGTGAATGAGCAGTTCTTC	CASSFSGGGVNEQFF
-	TRBV11-2	-	TRBJ2-7	TGTGCCAGCAGCTGGTCAGGGGCGCCCTACGAGCAGTACTTC	CASSWSGAPYEQYF
-	TRBV19	-	TRBJ1-1	TGTGCCAGTAGCCCTGGGAGTCGGGGCGAAGCTTTCTTT	CASSPGSRGEAFF
-	TRBV7-9	TRBD2	TRBJ2-5	TGTGCCAGCAGCTTAGCCGTTGAGTACGGGAGGGAGACCCAGTACTTC	CASSLAVEYGRETQYF